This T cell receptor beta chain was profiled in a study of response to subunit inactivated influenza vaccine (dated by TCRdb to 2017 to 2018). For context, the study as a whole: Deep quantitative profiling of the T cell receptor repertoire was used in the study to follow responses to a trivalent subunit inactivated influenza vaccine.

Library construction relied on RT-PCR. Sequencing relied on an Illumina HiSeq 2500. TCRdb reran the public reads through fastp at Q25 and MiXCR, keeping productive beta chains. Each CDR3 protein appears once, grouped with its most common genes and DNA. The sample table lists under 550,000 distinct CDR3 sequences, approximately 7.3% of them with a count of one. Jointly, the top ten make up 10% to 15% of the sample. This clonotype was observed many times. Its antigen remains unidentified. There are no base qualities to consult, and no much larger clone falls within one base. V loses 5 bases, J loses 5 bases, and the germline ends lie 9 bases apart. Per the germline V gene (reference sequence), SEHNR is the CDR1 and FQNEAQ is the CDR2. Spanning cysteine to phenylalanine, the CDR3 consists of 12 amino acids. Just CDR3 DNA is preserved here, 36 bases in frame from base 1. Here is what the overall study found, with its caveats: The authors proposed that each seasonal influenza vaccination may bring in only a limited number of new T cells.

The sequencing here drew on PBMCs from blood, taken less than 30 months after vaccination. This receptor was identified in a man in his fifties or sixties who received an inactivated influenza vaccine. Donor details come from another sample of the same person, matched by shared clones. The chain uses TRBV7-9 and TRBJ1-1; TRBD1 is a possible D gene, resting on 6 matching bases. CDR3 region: CASSQGRTEAFF. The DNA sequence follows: TGTGCCAGCAGCCAGGGGAGGACTGAAGCTTTCTTT.